The 23 T cell receptor beta chains presented below share a single source sample, sequenced in a study of blood T cells in healthy people across ages (dated by TCRdb to between 2014 and 2017). Receptor libraries were prepared by 5' RACE. The sequencer listed for this sample is Illumina HiSeq 2500. A second PCR of about 7 to 12 cycles was performed with a sample-barcoded 5' primer and a J-beta primer mix. Clones were called with MiXCR by TCRdb after fastp trimmed the public reads at Q25, and only in-frame beta chains were retained. Rows are unified per CDR3 protein, each entry keeping the most common DNA and genes. This sample comprises approximately 810,000 distinct CDR3 sequences, 29% of them detected only once. The top ten clones comprise roughly a sixth of the sample. Material: blood. These receptors were taken from a woman older than 75 in good health.

The J gene is TRBJ2-1, the V gene TRBV12-3 or TRBV12-4; TRBD1 might be the D (5 bases). TRBJ2-7 explains the end of the DNA better; the J call may be wrong. This CDR3 comprises 15 residues. The CDR3 DNA reads TGTGCCAGCAGTTTCAGGGTGGGAATATACAATGAGCAGTACTTC. It codes for CASSFRVGIYNEQYF.

This clonotype showed up many times. This chain links TRBV5-5 with TRBJ2-5; 7 bases are shared with TRBD2. The CDR3 has 16 residues. Trimming at V came to 3 bases and at J to 5 bases, leaving 13 bases not matched to a gene. Germline CDR1 reads SGHKS; CDR2 reads YYEKEE (reference sequence). The CDR3 nucleotides are TGTGCCAGCAGCTCAACCGGGACGGGGGGTTGGGAGACCCAGTACTTC. Translated, it gives CASSSTGTGGWETQYF.

The rearrangement uses TRBV29-1 and TRBJ2-3; D is perhaps TRBD2 (5 bases). The germline CDR1 and CDR2 sequences are SQVTM and ANQGSEA. CDR3 length: 11 amino acids. The ends were cut back, 7 bases at V and 3 bases at J, with 8 bases in the middle. The CDR3 sequence: CSGAATDTQYF. CDR3 DNA: TGCAGCGGAGCGGCGACAGATACGCAGTATTTT.

V is TRBV20-1 and J is TRBJ1-2; D is unresolved. Germline CDR1 reads DFQATT; CDR2 reads SNEGSKA (reference sequence). The CDR3 loop spans 12 amino acids. V was pared by 5 bases and J by 8 bases, with 15 bases between. This CDR3 reads CSASSGLRGYTF. The DNA for the CDR3 is TGCAGTGCTTCATCAGGACTGCGAGGCTACACCTTC.

The chain joins TRBV6-1 to TRBJ1-5; TRBD1 aligns across 8 bases. CDR1 is MNHNS, CDR2 SASEGT, per germline. This CDR3 contains 17 residues. The trim removed 7 bases at V and 5 bases at J, leaving 16 bases unmatched. The CDR3 sequence: CASIINPFRGPDQPQHF. The CDR3 region has the DNA TGTGCCAGCATCATAAACCCCTTCAGGGGGCCGGATCAGCCCCAGCATTTT.

This clonotype came up a few times. Since a much larger clone is just one base distant, this may be a read error. The chain uses TRBV15 and TRBJ1-2, with D unresolved. V was trimmed by 2 bases and J by 2 bases, leaving 18 bases between them. Germline V gene lookup returns CDR1 LNHNV and CDR2 YYDKDF (reference sequence). The CDR3 is made up of 17 amino acids. The CDR3 region has the DNA TGTGCCACCAGCAGATTACCCCTCGCCGGGCCAAACTATGGCTACACCTTC. The encoded protein is CATSRLPLAGPNYGYTF. The full variable domain, in which reference TRBV15 and TRBJ1-2 provide the parts outside the CDR3, is DAMVIQNPRYQVTQFGKPVTLSCSQTLNHNVMYWYQQKSSQAPKLLFHYYDKDFNNEADTPDNFQSRRPNTSFCFLDIRSPGLGDTAMYLCATSRLPLAGPNYGYTFGSGTRLTVV.

This clonotype has a handful of counts. The V and J genes are TRBV7-3 and TRBJ2-3, with D uncertain. The CDR3 runs to 15 residues. Per germline, CDR1 SGHTA and CDR2 FQGTGA. Trimming pared 5 bases from V and 4 bases from J, leaving 16 bases between. CDR3 residues: CASSLSAGRADTQYF. In DNA, the CDR3 is TGTGCCAGCAGCCTTTCGGCAGGAAGGGCAGATACGCAGTATTTT.

At least ten counts were recorded for this clonotype. The genes are TRBV12-3 or TRBV12-4 and TRBJ1-5, with 7 bases matching TRBD1. V was clipped by 4 bases and J by 1 base; unmatched bases: 16. The CDR3 loop spans 19 amino acids. This CDR3 is CASSSRQGRRGGSNQPQHF. CDR3 nucleotide sequence: TGTGCCAGCAGTTCACGACAGGGCAGACGAGGTGGGAGCAATCAGCCCCAGCATTTT.

V usage is TRBV2 and J usage is TRBJ1-5, with D possibly being TRBD1 (5 bases). Germline-derived CDR1 and CDR2 are SNHLY and FYNNEI. Trimming shortened V by 7 bases and J by 6 bases, and 16 bases separated the two germline ends. The length of the CDR3 is 14 residues. CDR3 sequence: CASNTARAGQPQHF. The CDR3 DNA sequence: TGTGCCAGCAACACGGCCAGGGCGGGTCAGCCCCAGCATTTT. Using reference TRBV2 and TRBJ1-5 for the parts outside the CDR3, the full variable domain is EPEVTQTPSHQVTQMGQEVILRCVPISNHLYFYWYRQILGQKVEFLVSFYNNEISEKSEIFDDQFSVERPDGSNFTLKIRSTKLEDSAMYFCASNTARAGQPQHFGDGTRLSIL.

This clonotype was counted a few times. A much larger clone sits a single nucleotide away, making a read error possible. The V gene is TRBV7-2, the J gene TRBJ2-5; tentatively, D is TRBD1 (6 bases). Deletions cut 4 bases from V and 5 bases from J, with 11 bases between. The germline CDR1 and CDR2 sequences are SGHTA and FQGNSA. The CDR3 has 13 residues. CDR3 bases: TGTGCCAGCAGCTCAGGGGAATGGGAGACCCAGTACTTC. Protein: CASSSGEWETQYF. The full variable domain, in which reference TRBV7-2 and TRBJ2-5 provide the parts outside the CDR3, is GAGVSQSPSNKVTEKGKDVELRCDPISGHTALYWYRQSLGQGLEFLIYFQGNSAPDKSGLPSDRFSAERTGGSVSTLTIQRTQQEDSAVYLCASSSGEWETQYFGPGTRLLVL.

This clonotype was observed many times. The gene calls are TRBV12-3 or TRBV12-4 and TRBJ2-3, with 14 nucleotides matching TRBD2. This CDR3 spans 19 amino acids. Unmatched junction bases numbered 14, after V lost 8 bases and J lost 1 base. The CDR3 coding sequence is TGTGCCAGCCGAGGAAGACTAGCGGGGGGGGGAAGAGGCACAGATACGCAGTATTTT. It encodes CASRGRLAGGGRGTDTQYF.

As concerns this clonotype: Being one base from a much bigger clone, this may be a read error. The CDR3 spells CATSDQLTPLHF. CDR3 DNA: TGTGCCACCAGCGACCAATTGACACCCCTCCACTTT. The chain couples TRBV15 to TRBJ1-6; D call uncertain. With 5 bases removed from V and 11 bases from J, the gap between germline ends came to 10 bases. Germline lookup yields CDR1 LNHNV and CDR2 YYDKDF (reference sequence). The CDR3 has 12 amino acids.

The chain has TRBV27 and TRBJ2-7; D might be TRBD2 (5 bases). CDR1 is MNHEY and CDR2 is SMNVEV in the germline V gene (reference sequence). Trimming removed 2 bases from V and 3 bases from J, with 11 bases in between. CDR3 length equals 14 residues. CDR3 DNA: TGTGCCAGCAGTTTAAACACCGGGGTCTACGAGCAGTACTTC. This translates into CASSLNTGVYEQYF.

In its sample, this clonotype was seen a few times. The CDR3 spells CASSSWGTGNEKLFF. Here the CDR3 DNA reads TGTGCCAGCAGTTCCTGGGGCACGGGCAATGAAAAACTGTTTTTT. This chain links TRBV6-5 with TRBJ1-4, with D tentatively TRBD1 (5 bases). Trimming took 4 bases from V and 5 from J, leaving 14 bases between them. Looked up from germline, CDR1 is MNHEY and CDR2 is SVGAGI. The CDR3 runs to 15 residues.

The chain joins TRBV20-1 to TRBJ2-7; D remains ambiguous. The CDR3 sequence is 15 residues long. The germline V gene encodes CDR1 DFQATT and CDR2 SNEGSKA (reference sequence). Trimming removed 3 bases from V and 1 base from J, with 16 bases in between. DNA for the CDR3: TGCAGTGCTAGGGCCGGATCGGCTGGTTCCTACGAGCAGTACTTC. Amino acid sequence: CSARAGSAGSYEQYF.

This clonotype was recorded at least ten times. The V call is TRBV18, the J call TRBJ1-1; a weak D match, TRBD1 (6 bases). The CDR3 sequence is 14 residues long. V lost 8 bases and J 1 base, leaving 14 bases between the germline ends. Germline values: CDR1 KGHSH, CDR2 LQKENI. CDR3 DNA sequence: TGTGCCAGCAGCCCCGGACAGTCGAACACTGAAGCTTTCTTT. Protein: CASSPGQSNTEAFF.

This clonotype occurred many times. The CDR3 reads CASSSAGAGSDTQYF. CDR3 bases: TGTGCCAGCAGTTCAGCGGGGGCGGGTTCAGATACGCAGTATTTT. V usage is TRBV6-2 or TRBV6-3 and J usage is TRBJ2-3, with 8 bases fitting TRBD2. The V gene's germline CDR1 is MNHEY and CDR2 SVGEGT. Trimming at V came to 4 bases and at J to 4 bases, leaving 7 bases not matched to a gene. The CDR3 has 15 amino acids.

This clonotype showed up just a few times. The chain is built from TRBV3-1 and TRBJ2-1; 10 bases line up with TRBD1. Matching the DNA end better, TRBJ2-7 makes the J call doubtful. This CDR3 spans 14 amino acids. The germline CDR1 and CDR2 sequences are LGHDT and YNNKEL (reference sequence). Here the CDR3 reads CASSRGTGANEQYF. DNA for the CDR3: TGTGCCAGCAGCCGCGGGACAGGGGCCAATGAGCAGTACTTC.

The CDR3 region is CASSQELPGTDTQYF. The CDR3 DNA sequence: TGTGCCAGCAGCCAAGAATTACCGGGGACAGATACGCAGTATTTT. V usage is TRBV14 and J usage is TRBJ2-3; the D gene is possibly TRBD2 (5 bases). This CDR3 has 15 amino acids. Trimming took off 0 bases at V and 3 bases at J, with 10 bases between the two ends. Germline V gene data show CDR1 as SGHDN and CDR2 as FVKESK.

Worth noting for this clonotype: A much larger clone lies a single base off, so this may be a read error. The CDR3 is CAGRLDQGAHYNEQFF. CDR3 nucleotide sequence: TGCGCCGGCAGGCTAGATCAGGGGGCGCATTACAATGAGCAGTTCTTC. The chain combines TRBV5-1 with TRBJ2-1; 8 nucleotides line up with TRBD1. The CDR3 runs 16 residues. From germline, CDR1 is SGHRS and CDR2 YFSETQ.

Only one count was recorded for this clonotype. This chain connects TRBV4-1 to TRBJ1-2; D is unresolved. The CDR3 is made up of 15 amino acids. Trimming took 1 base from V and 1 from J, leaving 10 bases between them. Germline V gene sequence: CDR1 MGHRA, CDR2 YSYEKL. The CDR3 loop reads CASSQVWSNNYGYTF. The CDR3 bases are TGCGCCAGCAGCCAAGTGTGGAGCAATAACTATGGCTACACCTTC.

The chain is built from TRBV30 and TRBJ2-3; tentative D call: TRBD2 (6 bases). This CDR3 has 12 amino acids. Germline loops: CDR1 GTSNPN, CDR2 SVGIG (reference sequence). Trimming shortened V by 7 bases and J by 4 bases, and 12 bases separated the two germline ends. CDR3 bases: TGTGCCTTTCGCTCGGGGGCAGATACGCAGTATTTT. This encodes CAFRSGADTQYF.

This clonotype appeared many times. The V gene is TRBV7-9, the J gene TRBJ2-3; the match to TRBD2 covers 8 bases. The CDR3 consists of 16 residues. With 3 bases clipped from V and 2 bases from J, the junction kept 7 bases outside the gene matches. Per germline, CDR1 SEHNR and CDR2 FQNEAQ (reference sequence). CDR3 DNA sequence: TGTGCCAGCAGCTTCGCCGGGACTAGATCCACAGATACGCAGTATTTT. Its protein is CASSFAGTRSTDTQYF. Filled out from reference TRBV7-9 and TRBJ2-3, the complete variable domain reads DTGVSQNPRHKITKRGQNVTFRCDPISEHNRLYWYRQTLGQGPEFLTYFQNEAQLEKSRLLSDRFSAERPKGSFSTLEIQRTEQGDSAMYLCASSFAGTRSTDTQYFGPGTRLTVL.